Below, one T cell receptor (beta chain) is given with its context. What it recognizes is unknown. The data belong to a study of early T cells in non-severe SARS-CoV-2 infection. The overall study: Unsorted whole-blood RNA was sequenced in bulk, leaving chains unpaired.

The ends lost 4 bases at V and 1 base at J; junction bases unmatched: 4. In germline, CDR1 is WNHNN, CDR2 SYGVQD (reference sequence). CDR3 length: 15 amino acids. Unique molecular identifiers were added to individual cDNA molecules. TCRdb recomputed calls from the 5' RACE reads with MiXCR, one row per CDR3 protein. The profile shows roughly 81,000 distinct CDR3 sequences, 5% to 7% of them singletons. General study results and limits: Private and CD4 specificities were missed by VDJdb matching, which favored anti-spike CD8 responses.

V and J are TRBV10-1 and TRBJ2-3; 8 bases match TRBD2. Sample: whole blood. The clonotype originates from an adult who was a healthcare worker with PCR-confirmed SARS-CoV-2 infection or an uninfected control (not recorded which). The CDR3 nucleotides are TGCGCCAGCAGTGGGGGGACTAGTGGCACAGATACGCAGTATTTT. Its translation: CASSGGTSGTDTQYF.